The source of this T cell receptor (beta chain) is a study of blood T cell repertoires in COVID-19. Study-level information: COVID-19 samples collected from the United States, Italy and Spain covered acute and convalescent phases. From T cells, B-cell-depleted T cells, or PBMCs came the material, which was cDNA or gDNA.

Methods used by the authors: Amplification of reference gene primers provided the estimated nucleated cell counts. Using immunoSEQ multiplex PCR, the repertoire was profiled, and TCRdb retains in-frame clones only, with some absent. V, J and clone size are those of that table, while D and trimming were read from the DNA. The data show 270,000 or so clones, with roughly 84% seen just once and approximately 9% held by the top ten. The CDR3 is 14 residues long. Trimming left V 4 bases short and J 4 bases short, with 13 bases between. Germline V gives CDR1 SGHTA, CDR2 FQGNSA. The sample taken for sequencing was peripheral blood. The sequence was collected from a human donor in a cohort sampled during active COVID-19. V is TRBV7-2 and J is TRBJ1-1; D might be TRBD1 (6 bases). The CDR3, as DNA: TGTGCCAGCAGCTCACGGGACACTTCCACTGAAGCTTTCTTT. Translation: CASSSRDTSTEAFF.